These T cell receptor beta chains were read from a single sample in a study of shared clonotypes between healthy human individuals. Only in-frame clones appear in the TCRdb table, and some are missing; sequencing was by immunoSEQ multiplex PCR. Here the sample spans millions of clones, approximately 93% being singletons. Material for sequencing was naive CD4+ T cells from PBMCs. The receptor set was obtained from a man between 18 and 29 years old in good health. Some clones in this sample may be carry-over from other donors' samples. CDR3s include the opening cysteine and the closing phenylalanine or tryptophan. Each record gives: CDR3 DNA, CDR3 protein, V gene, D gene, clone size, J gene. D genes are given only for firm matches. Only part of the rows carry a size: once, few, many, or a class if the clone is expanded.

CDR3 DNA: TGCGCCAGCAGCTTGGTTGCGGGATCGCAAGAGCAGTACTTC
CDR3 protein: CASSLVAGSQEQYF
V gene: TRBV5-1
D gene: .
clone size: .
J gene: TRBJ2-7

CDR3 DNA: TGTGCCAGCAGTGCGGCAATTGAAGCTTTCTTT
CDR3 protein: CASSAAIEAFF
V gene: TRBV2
D gene: .
clone size: .
J gene: TRBJ1-1

CDR3 DNA: TGCGCCAGCAGCCCTACGCAGGGAGTTGAAGCTTTCTTT
CDR3 protein: CASSPTQGVEAFF
V gene: TRBV5-1
D gene: .
clone size: .
J gene: TRBJ1-1

CDR3 DNA: TGTGCCAGCAGTTCCATTCATAGCGGGGGATACAATGAGCAGTTCTTC
CDR3 protein: CASSSIHSGGYNEQFF
V gene: TRBV28
D gene: TRBD2
clone size: .
J gene: TRBJ2-1

CDR3 DNA: TGTGCCAGCAGCCAGGGCAGACAGTATGGCTACACCTTC
CDR3 protein: CASSQGRQYGYTF
V gene: TRBV2
D gene: .
clone size: .
J gene: TRBJ1-2

CDR3 DNA: TGTGCCAGCAGTTCCCACGGGAGCTCTGGAAACACCATATATTTT
CDR3 protein: CASSSHGSSGNTIYF
V gene: TRBV28
D gene: .
clone size: .
J gene: TRBJ1-3

CDR3 DNA: TGTGCCAGCAGTTTAGCGGGCACCTTGGGGAATGAGCAGTTCTTC
CDR3 protein: CASSLAGTLGNEQFF
V gene: TRBV28
D gene: .
clone size: .
J gene: TRBJ2-1

CDR3 DNA: TGCGCCAGCAGCCGCCCTGGGACGAACACTGAAGCTTTCTTT
CDR3 protein: CASSRPGTNTEAFF
V gene: TRBV4-1
D gene: .
clone size: .
J gene: TRBJ1-1

CDR3 DNA: TGTGCTAGTGGTTTCCCTCCGGGGCAGGGCATTACCTACGAGCAGTACTTC
CDR3 protein: CASGFPPGQGITYEQYF
V gene: TRBV12-5
D gene: .
clone size: .
J gene: TRBJ2-7

CDR3 DNA: TGTGCCAGCAGCCTCAAGGGGACTGGAAACACCATATATTTT
CDR3 protein: CASSLKGTGNTIYF
V gene: TRBV6-1
D gene: .
clone size: .
J gene: TRBJ1-3

CDR3 DNA: TGCGCCAGCAGCCTAAGGGGGTTCAGGACTAGCGAAGAGACCCAGTACTTC
CDR3 protein: CASSLRGFRTSEETQYF
V gene: TRBV4-3
D gene: TRBD2
clone size: .
J gene: TRBJ2-5

CDR3 DNA: TGTGCCACCCTAGGGTATGGCGACGAGCAGTACTTC
CDR3 protein: CATLGYGDEQYF
V gene: TRBV25-1
D gene: .
clone size: once
J gene: TRBJ2-7

CDR3 DNA: TGCGCCAGCAGCTTGTTCGGGCATTCTTCTGGCAATGAGCAGTTCTTC
CDR3 protein: CASSLFGHSSGNEQFF
V gene: TRBV5-1
D gene: .
clone size: .
J gene: TRBJ2-1

CDR3 DNA: TGTGCCAGCAGCTTAGGCCCGGACGCGGAGGGCGGCTACACCTTC
CDR3 protein: CASSLGPDAEGGYTF
V gene: TRBV7-3
D gene: .
clone size: .
J gene: TRBJ1-2

CDR3 DNA: TGTGCCAGCAGTAATCACAGGGTTTTAGGTCAGCCCCAGCATTTT
CDR3 protein: CASSNHRVLGQPQHF
V gene: TRBV6-1
D gene: .
clone size: .
J gene: TRBJ1-5

CDR3 DNA: TGTGCCTGGAGTGTACGCCAAGAGACCCAGTACTTC
CDR3 protein: CAWSVRQETQYF
V gene: TRBV30
D gene: .
clone size: .
J gene: TRBJ2-5

CDR3 DNA: TGTGCCAGCTCACCACAAAACGTTATAGGCTCTTCTGGAAACACCATATATTTT
CDR3 protein: CASSPQNVIGSSGNTIYF
V gene: TRBV18
D gene: .
clone size: .
J gene: TRBJ1-3

CDR3 DNA: TGTGCCAGCAGTTCCTCTTTCGGCGATCAGCCCCAGCATTTT
CDR3 protein: CASSSSFGDQPQHF
V gene: TRBV28
D gene: .
clone size: .
J gene: TRBJ1-5

CDR3 DNA: TGTGCCAGCAGCCCAGCACGGCCATTATACAATGAGCAGTTCTTC
CDR3 protein: CASSPARPLYNEQFF
V gene: TRBV4-2
D gene: .
clone size: .
J gene: TRBJ2-1

CDR3 DNA: TGTGCCAGCTCACCGACGATGGGAGCAGATACGCAGTATTTT
CDR3 protein: CASSPTMGADTQYF
V gene: TRBV18
D gene: .
clone size: .
J gene: TRBJ2-3

CDR3 DNA: TGTGCCAGCAGAACCGGACAGGGGGGATATCAGCCCCAGCATTTT
CDR3 protein: CASRTGQGGYQPQHF
V gene: TRBV6-5
D gene: TRBD1
clone size: .
J gene: TRBJ1-5

CDR3 DNA: TGTGCCAGCAGCCAAGAGGCCCCGGAGGCTAACTCCTACGAGCAGTACTTC
CDR3 protein: CASSQEAPEANSYEQYF
V gene: TRBV4-2
D gene: .
clone size: once
J gene: TRBJ2-7

CDR3 DNA: TGTGCCAGCTCAGCGGACAGCAACACTGAAGCTTTCTTT
CDR3 protein: CASSADSNTEAFF
V gene: TRBV18
D gene: .
clone size: .
J gene: TRBJ1-1

CDR3 DNA: TGTGCCAGCAGCCCAGGACAGGCCAGGACTAGACAATACGAGCAGTACTTC
CDR3 protein: CASSPGQARTRQYEQYF
V gene: TRBV28
D gene: .
clone size: .
J gene: TRBJ2-7

CDR3 DNA: TGTGCCAGCAGCCCACGTCGTCCGCGGGAGTCCACAGATACGCAGTATTTT
CDR3 protein: CASSPRRPRESTDTQYF
V gene: TRBV11-2
D gene: TRBD2
clone size: .
J gene: TRBJ2-3

CDR3 DNA: TGTGCCAGTATTGACATAGCGGGATCGAACACCGGGGAGCTGTTTTTT
CDR3 protein: CASIDIAGSNTGELFF
V gene: TRBV19
D gene: TRBD2
clone size: .
J gene: TRBJ2-2

CDR3 DNA: TGTGCCAGCAGCCTGGGAGTATCCGGAGGGGAGCAGTACTTC
CDR3 protein: CASSLGVSGGEQYF
V gene: TRBV7-3
D gene: .
clone size: once
J gene: TRBJ2-7

CDR3 DNA: TGTGCCAGTAGTCCACTAGACAGGAGCCCCTCTGGGGCCAACGTCCTGACTTTC
CDR3 protein: CASSPLDRSPSGANVLTF
V gene: TRBV19
D gene: .
clone size: .
J gene: TRBJ2-6

CDR3 DNA: TGCAGCGTGGGGGGGGACTATGGCTACACCTTC
CDR3 protein: CSVGGDYGYTF
V gene: TRBV29-1
D gene: .
clone size: .
J gene: TRBJ1-2

CDR3 DNA: TGCAGCGTTGGCGAGGCAGGGGAAACAGATACGCAGTATTTT
CDR3 protein: CSVGEAGETDTQYF
V gene: TRBV29-1
D gene: .
clone size: .
J gene: TRBJ2-3

CDR3 DNA: TGTGCCAGCGAGGGCCGGGCTCCTGGAAACACCATATATTTT
CDR3 protein: CASEGRAPGNTIYF
V gene: TRBV7-2
D gene: .
clone size: .
J gene: TRBJ1-3

CDR3 DNA: TGTGCCAGCAGCTTGCGAGGGGCGCAGGGGAACTATGGCTACACCTTC
CDR3 protein: CASSLRGAQGNYGYTF
V gene: TRBV5-4
D gene: .
clone size: .
J gene: TRBJ1-2

CDR3 DNA: TGCGCCAGCAGCCAAGCCACTAGCTCTGGAAACACCATATATTTT
CDR3 protein: CASSQATSSGNTIYF
V gene: TRBV4-1
D gene: .
clone size: .
J gene: TRBJ1-3

CDR3 DNA: TGTGCCAGCGGTTCTTCGGGGGAGACCCAGTACTTC
CDR3 protein: CASGSSGETQYF
V gene: TRBV7-3
D gene: .
clone size: .
J gene: TRBJ2-5

CDR3 DNA: TGTGCCAGCAGCCCGGACGGGTCCACCGGGGAGCTGTTTTTT
CDR3 protein: CASSPDGSTGELFF
V gene: TRBV5-5
D gene: .
clone size: .
J gene: TRBJ2-2

CDR3 DNA: TGTGCCAGCAGCGCGATGGTGGGCACCGGGGAGCTGTTTTTT
CDR3 protein: CASSAMVGTGELFF
V gene: TRBV9
D gene: .
clone size: .
J gene: TRBJ2-2

CDR3 DNA: TGTGCCAGCGGCAGGCCGGGACTAGCGGGCGGTACCGGGGAGCTGTTTTTT
CDR3 protein: CASGRPGLAGGTGELFF
V gene: TRBV5-4
D gene: TRBD2
clone size: .
J gene: TRBJ2-2

CDR3 DNA: TGTGCCAGCAGTCCTACAGGGGAACCCCAAGAGACCCAGTACTTC
CDR3 protein: CASSPTGEPQETQYF
V gene: TRBV27
D gene: TRBD1
clone size: .
J gene: TRBJ2-5

CDR3 DNA: TGTGCCAGCAGCTTATTCGGGGGGGCTATTAGCAATCAGCCCCAGCATTTT
CDR3 protein: CASSLFGGAISNQPQHF
V gene: TRBV7-2
D gene: .
clone size: .
J gene: TRBJ1-5

CDR3 DNA: TGCAGCGGGAGGACGGAGACCCAGTACTTC
CDR3 protein: CSGRTETQYF
V gene: TRBV29-1
D gene: .
clone size: .
J gene: TRBJ2-5

CDR3 DNA: TGTGCCGTAGCAGGGGCTAGCGGGTTCCAAGAGACCCAGTACTTC
CDR3 protein: CAVAGASGFQETQYF
V gene: TRBV30
D gene: TRBD2
clone size: .
J gene: TRBJ2-5

CDR3 DNA: TGTGCCAGCGGACTAGTTTATGAGGATACGCAGTATTTT
CDR3 protein: CASGLVYEDTQYF
V gene: TRBV2
D gene: TRBD2
clone size: .
J gene: TRBJ2-3

CDR3 DNA: TGTGCCAGCAGCTTAAGGCGGAGCTCGAATGTAGATACGCAGTATTTT
CDR3 protein: CASSLRRSSNVDTQYF
V gene: TRBV7-2
D gene: .
clone size: .
J gene: TRBJ2-3

CDR3 DNA: TGTGCCAGCTCACCCGGCAGGGGAACCTACGAGCAGTACTTC
CDR3 protein: CASSPGRGTYEQYF
V gene: TRBV18
D gene: .
clone size: .
J gene: TRBJ2-7

CDR3 DNA: TGTGCCAGCAGTTTAAGGCCCAGACTAGCGGTTGGTGGCCCAGATACGCAGTATTTT
CDR3 protein: CASSLRPRLAVGGPDTQYF
V gene: TRBV27
D gene: TRBD2
clone size: .
J gene: TRBJ2-3

CDR3 DNA: TGTGCCAGCAGTGCAGGATACTCTGGAAACACCATATATTTT
CDR3 protein: CASSAGYSGNTIYF
V gene: TRBV6-5
D gene: .
clone size: .
J gene: TRBJ1-3